Sequencing of this TCR beta chain was carried out in a study of blood T cell repertoires in COVID-19. Germline V gene data show CDR1 as SQVTM and CDR2 as ANQGSEA. The CDR3 extends over 11 amino acids. The V gene lost 6 bases and the J gene lost 5 bases, with 11 bases spanning the gap. Sequencing used immunoSEQ multiplex PCR; TCRdb keeps in-frame clones, though not all of them. The data show about 120,000 clones, around 89% seen once. The sample comprised peripheral blood. This chain joins TRBV29-1 and TRBJ2-7; no definite D call. This TCR was sampled from a man aged 60 to 75 with COVID-19, enrolled during active disease. The CDR3 DNA reads as TGCAGCGTAGCTACGGGTCACGAGCAGTACTTC. Its translation is CSVATGHEQYF.